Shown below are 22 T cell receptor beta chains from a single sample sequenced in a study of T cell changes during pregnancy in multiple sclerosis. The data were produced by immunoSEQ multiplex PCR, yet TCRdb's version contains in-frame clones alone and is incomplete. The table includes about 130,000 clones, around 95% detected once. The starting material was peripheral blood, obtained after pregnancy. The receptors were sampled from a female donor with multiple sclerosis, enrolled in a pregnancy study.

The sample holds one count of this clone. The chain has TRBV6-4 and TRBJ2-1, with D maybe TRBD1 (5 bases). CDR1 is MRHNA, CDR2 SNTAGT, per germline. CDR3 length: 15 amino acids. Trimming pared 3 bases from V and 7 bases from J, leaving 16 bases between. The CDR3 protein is CASSELASPGNEQFF. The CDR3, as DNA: TGTGCCAGCAGTGAGTTGGCTTCTCCAGGGAATGAGCAGTTCTTC.

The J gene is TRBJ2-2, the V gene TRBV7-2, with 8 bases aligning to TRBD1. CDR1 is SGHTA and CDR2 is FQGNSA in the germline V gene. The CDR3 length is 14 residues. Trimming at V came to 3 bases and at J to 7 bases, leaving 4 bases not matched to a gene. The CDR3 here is CASSFKQGVGELFF. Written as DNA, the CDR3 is TGTGCCAGCAGCTTCAAACAGGGGGTCGGGGAGCTGTTTTTT. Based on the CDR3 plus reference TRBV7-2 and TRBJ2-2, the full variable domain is GAGVSQSPSNKVTEKGKDVELRCDPISGHTALYWYRQSLGQGLEFLIYFQGNSAPDKSGLPSDRFSAERTGGSVSTLTIQRTQQEDSAVYLCASSFKQGVGELFFGEGSRLTVL.

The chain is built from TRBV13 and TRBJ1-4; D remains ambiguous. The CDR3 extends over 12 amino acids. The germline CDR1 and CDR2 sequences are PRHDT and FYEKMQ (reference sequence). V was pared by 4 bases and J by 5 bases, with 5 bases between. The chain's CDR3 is CASSYQNEKLFF. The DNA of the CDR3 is TGTGCCAGCAGCTACCAGAATGAAAAACTGTTTTTT.

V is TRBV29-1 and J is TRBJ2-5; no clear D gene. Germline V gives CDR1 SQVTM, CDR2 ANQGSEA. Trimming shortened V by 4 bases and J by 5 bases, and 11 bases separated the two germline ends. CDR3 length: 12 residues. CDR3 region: CSVAGSPETQYF. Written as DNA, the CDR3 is TGCAGCGTTGCCGGTTCTCCCGAGACCCAGTACTTC.

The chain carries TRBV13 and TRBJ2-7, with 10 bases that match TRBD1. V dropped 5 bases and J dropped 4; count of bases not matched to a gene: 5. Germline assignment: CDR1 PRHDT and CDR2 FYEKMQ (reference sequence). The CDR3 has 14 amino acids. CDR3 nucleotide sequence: TGTGCCAGCAGCGCGGGACAGGGGTTTTACGAGCAGTACTTC. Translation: CASSAGQGFYEQYF.

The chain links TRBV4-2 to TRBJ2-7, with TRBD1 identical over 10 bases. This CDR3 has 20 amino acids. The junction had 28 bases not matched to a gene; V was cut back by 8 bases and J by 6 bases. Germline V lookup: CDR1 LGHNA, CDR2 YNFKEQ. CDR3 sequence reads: CASGPPGGTGVGQGSPEQYF. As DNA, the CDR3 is TGTGCCAGCGGCCCTCCCGGCGGGACAGGGGTGGGACAGGGGTCCCCCGAGCAGTACTTC.

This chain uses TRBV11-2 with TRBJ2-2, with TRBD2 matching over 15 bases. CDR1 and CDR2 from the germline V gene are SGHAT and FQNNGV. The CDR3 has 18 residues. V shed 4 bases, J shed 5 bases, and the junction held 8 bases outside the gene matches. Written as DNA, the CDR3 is TGTGCCAGCAGCTCAGCCTGGGGACTAGCGGGAGGAACCGGGGAGCTGTTTTTT. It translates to CASSSAWGLAGGTGELFF.

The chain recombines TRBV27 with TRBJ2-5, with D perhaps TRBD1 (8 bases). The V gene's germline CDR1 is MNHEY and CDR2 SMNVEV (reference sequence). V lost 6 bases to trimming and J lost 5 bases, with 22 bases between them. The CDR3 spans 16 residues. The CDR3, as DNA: TGTGCCAGCAGACTATCTCTCAGGGGGCGGGGGGAGACCCAGTACTTC. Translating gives CASRLSLRGRGETQYF.

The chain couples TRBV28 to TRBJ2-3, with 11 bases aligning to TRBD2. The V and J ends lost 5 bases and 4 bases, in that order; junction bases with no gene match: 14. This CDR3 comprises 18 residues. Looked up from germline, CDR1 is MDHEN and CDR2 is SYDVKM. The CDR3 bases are TGTGCCAGCAGTACGGCTAGCGGGAGGTTTTTTTTAGCAGATACGCAGTATTTT. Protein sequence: CASSTASGRFFLADTQYF.

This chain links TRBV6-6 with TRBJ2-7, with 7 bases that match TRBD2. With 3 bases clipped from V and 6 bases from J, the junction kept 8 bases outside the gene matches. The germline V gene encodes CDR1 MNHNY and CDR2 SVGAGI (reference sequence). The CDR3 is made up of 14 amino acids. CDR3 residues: CASSYLGEGSEQYF. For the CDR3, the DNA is TGTGCCAGCAGTTATCTTGGGGAGGGTTCCGAGCAGTACTTC.

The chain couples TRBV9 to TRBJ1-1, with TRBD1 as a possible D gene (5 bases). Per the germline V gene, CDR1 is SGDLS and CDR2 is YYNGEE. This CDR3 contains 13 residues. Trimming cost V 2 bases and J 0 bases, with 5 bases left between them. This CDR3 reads CASSVRVNTEAFF. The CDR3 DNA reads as TGTGCCAGCAGCGTCAGGGTGAACACTGAAGCTTTCTTT.

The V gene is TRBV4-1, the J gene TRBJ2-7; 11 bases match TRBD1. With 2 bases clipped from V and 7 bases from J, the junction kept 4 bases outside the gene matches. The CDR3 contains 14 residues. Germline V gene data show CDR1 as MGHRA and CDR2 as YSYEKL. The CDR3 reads CASSQLDRGLEQYF. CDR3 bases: TGCGCCAGCAGCCAACTGGACAGGGGGCTTGAGCAGTACTTC.

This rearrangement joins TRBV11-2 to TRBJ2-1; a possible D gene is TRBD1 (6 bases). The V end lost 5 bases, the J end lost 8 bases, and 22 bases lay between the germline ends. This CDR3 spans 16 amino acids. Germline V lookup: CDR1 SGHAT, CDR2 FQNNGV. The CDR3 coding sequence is TGTGCCAGCAGCCGACTCCAGGGGTCCCGAATTCATGAGCAGTTCTTC. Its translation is CASSRLQGSRIHEQFF.

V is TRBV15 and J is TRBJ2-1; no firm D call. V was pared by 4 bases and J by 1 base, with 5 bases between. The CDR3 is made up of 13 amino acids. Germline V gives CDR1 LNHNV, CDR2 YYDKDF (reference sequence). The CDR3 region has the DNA TGTGCCACCAGCACCGGGTCCTACAATGAGCAGTTCTTC. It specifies CATSTGSYNEQFF.

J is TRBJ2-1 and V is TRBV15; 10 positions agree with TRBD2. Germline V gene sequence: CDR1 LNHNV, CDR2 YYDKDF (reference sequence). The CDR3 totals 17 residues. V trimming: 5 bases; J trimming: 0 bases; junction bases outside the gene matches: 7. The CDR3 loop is CATSGGLALSSYNEQFF. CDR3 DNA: TGTGCCACCAGCGGGGGACTAGCGCTTAGCTCCTACAATGAGCAGTTCTTC. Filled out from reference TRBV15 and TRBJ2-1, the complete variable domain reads DAMVIQNPRYQVTQFGKPVTLSCSQTLNHNVMYWYQQKSSQAPKLLFHYYDKDFNNEADTPDNFQSRRPNTSFCFLDIRSPGLGDTAMYLCATSGGLALSSYNEQFFGPGTRLTVL.

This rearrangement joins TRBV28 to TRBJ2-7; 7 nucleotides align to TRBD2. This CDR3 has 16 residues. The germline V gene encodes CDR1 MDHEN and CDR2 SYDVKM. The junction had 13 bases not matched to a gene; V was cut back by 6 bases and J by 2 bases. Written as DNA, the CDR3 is TGTGCCAGCAGCTTGGGGCTAGCGGCCCTAACCTACGAGCAGTACTTC. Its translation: CASSLGLAALTYEQYF.

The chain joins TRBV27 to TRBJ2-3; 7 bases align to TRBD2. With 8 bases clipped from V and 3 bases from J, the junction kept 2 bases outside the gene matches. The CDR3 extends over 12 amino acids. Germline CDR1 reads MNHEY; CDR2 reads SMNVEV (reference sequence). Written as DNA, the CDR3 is TGTGCCAGCGCCGGGAGGACAGATACGCAGTATTTT. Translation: CASAGRTDTQYF.

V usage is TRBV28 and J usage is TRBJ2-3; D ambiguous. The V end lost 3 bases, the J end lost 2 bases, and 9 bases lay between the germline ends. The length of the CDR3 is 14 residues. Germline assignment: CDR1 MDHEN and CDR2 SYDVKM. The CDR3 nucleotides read TGTGCCAGCAGTTTTTTCGGAGACACAGATACGCAGTATTTT. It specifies CASSFFGDTDTQYF.

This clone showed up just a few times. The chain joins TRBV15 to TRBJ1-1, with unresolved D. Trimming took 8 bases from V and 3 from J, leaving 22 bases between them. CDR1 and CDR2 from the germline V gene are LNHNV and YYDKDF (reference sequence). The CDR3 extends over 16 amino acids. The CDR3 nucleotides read TGTGCCACCTCCGATATTCCTCGAGTCGTGTACACTGAAGCTTTCTTT. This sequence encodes CATSDIPRVVYTEAFF.

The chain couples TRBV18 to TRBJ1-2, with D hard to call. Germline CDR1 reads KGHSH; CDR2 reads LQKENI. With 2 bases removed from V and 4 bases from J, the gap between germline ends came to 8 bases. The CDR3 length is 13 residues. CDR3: CASSPDEAYGYTF. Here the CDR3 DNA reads TGTGCCAGCTCACCAGACGAGGCCTATGGCTACACCTTC.

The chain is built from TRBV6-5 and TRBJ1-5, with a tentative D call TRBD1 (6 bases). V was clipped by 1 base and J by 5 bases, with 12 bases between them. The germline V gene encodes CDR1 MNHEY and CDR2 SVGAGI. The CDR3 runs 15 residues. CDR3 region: CASSYWGAGDQPQHF. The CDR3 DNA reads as TGTGCCAGCAGTTACTGGGGGGCGGGGGATCAGCCCCAGCATTTT.

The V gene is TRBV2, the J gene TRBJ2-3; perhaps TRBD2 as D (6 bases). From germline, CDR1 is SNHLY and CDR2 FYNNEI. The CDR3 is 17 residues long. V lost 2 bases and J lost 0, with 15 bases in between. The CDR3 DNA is TGTGCCAGCAGTGAATATGGCGGGATTATAAGCACAGATACGCAGTATTTT. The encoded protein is CASSEYGGIISTDTQYF.